This T cell receptor (beta chain) emerged from a study of T and B cells in COVID-19 patients (dated by TCRdb to the early 2020s). Broadly, across the study: Using TRB and IGH repertoire sequencing of peripheral blood, the study characterized adaptive immunity in COVID-19 patients who had active infection or had recovered. A recovered cohort was made up of about 19 patients contributing 20 to 25 samples, mostly after mild to moderate COVID-19 managed as outpatients. The recovered cohort had a median age of roughly 35 years, compared with approximately 63 years in the active-infection cohort. In the active-infection cohort, about 90% of the roughly 20 patients had comorbidities linked to unfavorable COVID-19 outcome. The repository of TCR and BCR sequences included over 55 time points from more than 30 patients, and more than 8 million TCR sequences were analysed. Repertoire analyses used an age-matched reference group of 40 or so healthy donors who were negative for COVID-19 antibodies as the comparison. As many as 9 follow-up blood samples were collected from each patient, and in some individuals these samples spanned different disease stages. A couple of patients belonged to both the recovered and active cohorts because samples were available from active disease and after recovery. Critical illness requiring mechanical ventilation or ECMO was present in about 60% of the roughly 20 patients in the active-infection cohort.

In the germline V gene (reference sequence), CDR1 corresponds to LNHDA and CDR2 to SQIVND. Measured from the cysteine to the phenylalanine, the CDR3 is 16 residues long. Of all the DNA, just the CDR3 is kept, 48 bases in frame from base 1. At the junction V is shortened by 7 bases and J by 0 bases, with 18 bases in between. TCRdb shows the sequencer as Illumina MiSeq. Multiplex PCR with BIOMED2 TRB-A/B primer pools was used to amplify the TRB rearrangements. Illumina-compatible adapters and 7-nucleotide sample barcodes were added to the amplicons in two consecutive PCRs. All library PCRs used Phusion HS II polymerase. The amplicons were purified from gel with the NucleoSpin Gel and PCR Clean-up kit, measured on Qubit, and combined at roughly 4.3 nM. Amplicon pool quality was checked on an Agilent 2100 Bioanalyzer before Illumina next-generation sequencing. The source study handled its data this way. Annotation of TRB rearrangements was performed with MiXCR 3.0.8 using the default MiXCR reference library. Sequences with fewer than 2 reads and non-productive reads were filtered out, and every unique CDR3 nucleotide sequence was treated as a single clone. R 3.5.1 was used to calculate clonality, diversity, richness and V-J gene usage. TCR clustering by CDR3 similarity used GLIPH2, with generation probabilities calculated by OLGA. GLIPH2 clusters were kept only if they contained at least four unique TCR clonotypes found in at least three individuals. The public reads were reprocessed in TCRdb via fastp at Q25 and MiXCR, keeping in-frame beta chains. Rows with a matching CDR3 protein are joined into one entry that keeps the most common DNA and genes. It is TCRdb's table, rather than the study itself, that gives the V and J calls and clone size. Recorded for this sample are about 8,200 distinct CDR3 sequences; roughly two fifths of them occurred a single time. Together, the top ten hold more than 2.5% of the sample.

General findings and caveats noted by the study authors: Prospective validation of the reported TCR clusters was stated to be required before clinical use. The size of the cohort was considered insufficient for assessing HLA contributions to COVID-19 susceptibility or severity. TRBV/TRBJ gene usage was reported as strongly skewed in patients with COVID-19. Specific T cell subsets (CD4+/Treg/CD8+) and sorted SARS-CoV-2-responsive or tetramer+ T cells had not yet been sequenced, and these experiments were ongoing. The recovered cohort had approximately 2,200 exclusive TCR clusters, including approximately 34 low-pGen clusters. TRB repertoires were found to be highly clonal in active COVID-19, whereas diversity and richness at recovery were found to rise above healthy donor levels. Few blood samples were available from mildly ill patients while symptoms were present, and early samples from severe cases were likewise scarce.

TRB repertoires were amplified from roughly 230-500 ng of genomic DNA extracted from blood. A word on this clonotype: Its cognate antigen has yet to be identified. Qualities for individual bases were not recorded, and no much larger clone is one base off.

The rearrangement combines TRBV19 with TRBJ1-2; a tentative D match to TRBD1 spans 5 bases. The sequencing sample was made of blood. This sequence originates from a human donor who had recovered from COVID-19. The CDR3 in this case is CASKGDTRGSNYGYTF. The nucleotide sequence is given as TGTGCCAGTAAAGGAGACACGAGGGGTTCTAACTATGGCTACACCTTC.